This T cell receptor (beta chain) came from a study of T cell repertoires in cytomegalovirus infection. Background on the study: HLA-C-restricted CMV epitopes, recently identified, and well-studied HLA-B-restricted ones were used by the study.

This clonotype was seen once. The antigen is unknown. The study, taken as a whole, reports: The response measured ex vivo was dominated by TCR beta clonotypes (HLA-C-restricted and CMV-specific).

TCRdb called the reads again in MiXCR, with one record for every CDR3 protein. The repertoire holds hundreds of thousands of distinct CDR3 sequences, around 32% seen once, with around 15% in the top ten. Germline V gives CDR1 MNHNY, CDR2 SVGAGI (reference sequence). After removal of 2 bases from V and 1 base from J, the junction contained 3 bases not matched to a gene. The CDR3 is 15 residues long. V gene TRBV6-6 combines with J gene TRBJ2-5, with TRBD1 matching 8 bases. The source was cultured CD8+ T cells from PBMCs, collected from culture after CMV antigen stimulation. The TCR originated in a human donor in good health (CMV status not recorded). Some clones in this sample may be carry-over from other donors' samples. The CDR3 nucleotides read TGTGCCAGCAGTTACGGACAGGGCACCCAAGAGACCCAGTACTTC. Protein: CASSYGQGTQETQYF.